Listed below are T cell receptor beta chains from one sample, sequenced in a study of OX40 agonist ivuxolimab in advanced cancers. Measured with immunoSEQ multiplex PCR; TCRdb has only the in-frame clones, and not every one. The table includes nearly 80,000 clones, under 90% detected once. This specimen was CD4+ or CD8+ T cells sorted from blood, taken in a trial of the OX40 agonist ivuxolimab. These TCRs come from an adult with an advanced solid tumor such as melanoma, head and neck, liver or kidney cancer. The CDR3 runs from the conserved cysteine through the conserved F or W. The order of the fields is CDR3 protein, CDR3 DNA, clone size, D gene, J gene, V gene. The D gene is left open where the match is weak. Clone size is shown for a subset of rows, as once, few, many or a class of expanded clone.

CDR3 protein: CASTVQEGTTGELFF
CDR3 DNA: TGTGCCAGCACGGTACAGGAAGGGACCACCGGGGAGCTGTTTTTT
clone size: -
D gene: -
J gene: TRBJ2-2
V gene: TRBV2

CDR3 protein: CASSPMPAPTPGELFF
CDR3 DNA: TGCGCCAGCAGCCCGATGCCGGCCCCTACTCCCGGGGAGCTGTTTTTT
clone size: -
D gene: -
J gene: TRBJ2-2
V gene: TRBV4-1

CDR3 protein: CASSIDTVYSNQPQHF
CDR3 DNA: TGTGCCAGTAGTATAGATACAGTCTATAGCAATCAGCCCCAGCATTTT
clone size: -
D gene: -
J gene: TRBJ1-5
V gene: TRBV19

CDR3 protein: CAWTRLAGVGDTQYF
CDR3 DNA: TGTGCCTGGACCAGACTAGCGGGAGTTGGGGATACGCAGTATTTT
clone size: -
D gene: TRBD2
J gene: TRBJ2-3
V gene: TRBV30

CDR3 protein: CASSLGRGRWNEQFF
CDR3 DNA: TGTGCCAGCAGCTTGGGAAGGGGCAGGTGGAATGAGCAGTTCTTC
clone size: -
D gene: -
J gene: TRBJ2-1
V gene: TRBV5-4

CDR3 protein: CASSAQQGMRGYTF
CDR3 DNA: TGTGCCAGCAGCGCCCAACAGGGGATGCGTGGCTACACCTTC
clone size: -
D gene: TRBD1
J gene: TRBJ1-2
V gene: TRBV5-4

CDR3 protein: CSVGWQGAGNTEAFF
CDR3 DNA: TGCAGCGTTGGCTGGCAGGGGGCTGGCAACACTGAAGCTTTCTTT
clone size: few
D gene: TRBD1
J gene: TRBJ1-1
V gene: TRBV29-1

CDR3 protein: CASSFGRVGTDTQYF
CDR3 DNA: TGTGCCAGCAGCTTTGGGCGGGTGGGCACAGATACGCAGTATTTT
clone size: -
D gene: -
J gene: TRBJ2-3
V gene: TRBV5-4

CDR3 protein: CASSQEYEQFF
CDR3 DNA: TGCGCCAGCAGCCAAGAGTACGAGCAGTTCTTC
clone size: -
D gene: -
J gene: TRBJ2-1
V gene: TRBV4-1

CDR3 protein: CATGRAGTANTGELFF
CDR3 DNA: TGTGCCACCGGAAGGGCAGGGACCGCGAACACCGGGGAGCTGTTTTTT
clone size: -
D gene: -
J gene: TRBJ2-2
V gene: TRBV19

CDR3 protein: CASSPRLNTDTQYF
CDR3 DNA: TGTGCCAGCTCACCACGCCTAAACACAGATACGCAGTATTTT
clone size: -
D gene: -
J gene: TRBJ2-3
V gene: TRBV18

CDR3 protein: CASSDRGQTTTDTQYF
CDR3 DNA: TGCGCCAGCAGTGATAGGGGACAGACCACCACAGATACGCAGTATTTT
clone size: -
D gene: TRBD1
J gene: TRBJ2-3
V gene: TRBV10-1

CDR3 protein: CASSLPGGAYEQYF
CDR3 DNA: TGTGCCAGCAGCTTACCCGGGGGGGCCTACGAGCAGTACTTC
clone size: -
D gene: TRBD2
J gene: TRBJ2-7
V gene: TRBV7-9

CDR3 protein: CASSLRDSYTGELFF
CDR3 DNA: TGTGCCAGCAGCTTAAGGGACAGCTACACCGGGGAGCTGTTTTTT
clone size: -
D gene: TRBD1
J gene: TRBJ2-2
V gene: TRBV7-9

CDR3 protein: CASSLPTGRFEAFF
CDR3 DNA: TGTGCCAGCAGTCTCCCTACAGGGAGATTTGAAGCTTTCTTT
clone size: -
D gene: -
J gene: TRBJ1-1
V gene: TRBV28

CDR3 protein: CASSLRPSSTDTQYF
CDR3 DNA: TGTGCCAGCAGCTTACGACCGTCTAGCACAGATACGCAGTATTTT
clone size: -
D gene: -
J gene: TRBJ2-3
V gene: TRBV7-8

CDR3 protein: CASSRRTGNGMGYTF
CDR3 DNA: TGTGCCAGCTCACGCAGGACAGGGAATGGAATGGGCTACACCTTC
clone size: -
D gene: TRBD1
J gene: TRBJ1-2
V gene: TRBV18

CDR3 protein: CASSPGLVTGELFF
CDR3 DNA: TGTGCCAGCAGTCCGGGACTAGTTACCGGGGAGCTGTTTTTT
clone size: -
D gene: TRBD2
J gene: TRBJ2-2
V gene: TRBV2

CDR3 protein: CASSARDRVNTEAFF
CDR3 DNA: TGCGCCAGCAGCGCCCGGGACAGGGTTAACACTGAAGCTTTCTTT
clone size: -
D gene: TRBD1
J gene: TRBJ1-1
V gene: TRBV5-1

CDR3 protein: CASSYEGHTEAFF
CDR3 DNA: TGCGCCAGCAGCTACGAGGGGCACACTGAAGCTTTCTTT
clone size: few
D gene: -
J gene: TRBJ1-1
V gene: TRBV5-1

CDR3 protein: CASSLLPQRVYNSPLHF
CDR3 DNA: TGCGCCAGCAGCTTGCTCCCCCAAAGGGTTTATAATTCACCCCTCCACTTT
clone size: -
D gene: -
J gene: TRBJ1-6
V gene: TRBV5-1

CDR3 protein: CSVTSGRGYEQYF
CDR3 DNA: TGCAGCGTGACTAGCGGGAGGGGGTACGAGCAGTACTTC
clone size: -
D gene: TRBD2
J gene: TRBJ2-7
V gene: TRBV29-1

CDR3 protein: CASSKGGAGRENIQYF
CDR3 DNA: TGTGCCAGCAGCAAGGGGGGTGCAGGGAGAGAAAACATTCAGTACTTC
clone size: -
D gene: -
J gene: TRBJ2-4
V gene: TRBV11-3

CDR3 protein: CASSPPPRATDTQYF
CDR3 DNA: TGCGCCAGCAGCCCACCCCCCAGAGCCACAGATACGCAGTATTTT
clone size: once
D gene: -
J gene: TRBJ2-3
V gene: TRBV4-1

CDR3 protein: CASSPAGGGGNQPQHF
CDR3 DNA: TGCGCCAGCAGCCCCGCTGGGGGGGGAGGCAATCAGCCCCAGCATTTT
clone size: -
D gene: -
J gene: TRBJ1-5
V gene: TRBV5-1

CDR3 protein: CATSRETNEETQYF
CDR3 DNA: TGTGCCACCAGCAGAGAGACTAATGAAGAGACCCAGTACTTC
clone size: few
D gene: -
J gene: TRBJ2-5
V gene: TRBV15

CDR3 protein: CASSQDLEGLYGYTF
CDR3 DNA: TGCGCCAGCAGCCAAGATCTCGAGGGTTTATATGGCTACACCTTC
clone size: -
D gene: -
J gene: TRBJ1-2
V gene: TRBV4-3